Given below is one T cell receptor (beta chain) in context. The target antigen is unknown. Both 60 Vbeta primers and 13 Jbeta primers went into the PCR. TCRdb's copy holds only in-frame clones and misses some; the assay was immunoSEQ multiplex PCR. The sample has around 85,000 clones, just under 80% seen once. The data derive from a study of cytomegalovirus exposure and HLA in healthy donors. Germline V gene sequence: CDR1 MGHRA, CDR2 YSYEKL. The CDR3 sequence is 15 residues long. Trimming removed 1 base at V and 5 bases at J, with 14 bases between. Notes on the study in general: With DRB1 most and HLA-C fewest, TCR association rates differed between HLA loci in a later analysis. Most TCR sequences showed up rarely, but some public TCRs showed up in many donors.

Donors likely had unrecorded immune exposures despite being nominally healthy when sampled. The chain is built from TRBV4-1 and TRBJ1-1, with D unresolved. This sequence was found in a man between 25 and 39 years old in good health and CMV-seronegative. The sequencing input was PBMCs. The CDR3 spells CASSQGDAGETEAFF. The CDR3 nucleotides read TGCGCCAGCAGCCAAGGTGATGCGGGCGAAACTGAAGCTTTCTTT.